The clone carrying this T cell receptor (beta chain) has a handful of counts. Its antigen is undetermined. This sample stems from a study of T cell repertoires in cytomegalovirus infection. On the study more broadly: Shared public TCR beta signatures pointed to both CMV infection and a matching HLA type. Study results and caveats: Carriers of CMV and the relevant HLA type were discriminated by public TCR beta frequency. It was HLA-C-restricted CMV-specific TCR beta clonotypes that dominated the response ex vivo.

TCRdb passed the reads through MiXCR, listing each CDR3 protein once. The sample carries more than 350,000 distinct CDR3 sequences, approximately 33% recorded once. V was clipped by 0 bases and J by 4 bases, with 14 bases between them. This CDR3 contains 17 residues. Germline values: CDR1 SGHRS, CDR2 YFSETQ. The chain couples TRBV5-1 to TRBJ1-6; tentative D call: TRBD1 (5 bases). The sample comprised PBMCs. This receptor was taken from a human donor in good health (CMV status not recorded). Some clones in this sample may be carry-over from other donors' samples. CDR3 region: CASSLAAGAGYNSPLHF. DNA for the CDR3: TGCGCCAGCAGCTTGGCGGCCGGGGCAGGATATAATTCACCCCTCCACTTT.